This entry describes one TCR beta chain. Its antigen is currently unknown. With a duration under 2 months, the hyperthyroidism was newly diagnosed in patients aged 18 to 65. Amplified TCR beta CDR3 regions came from RNA transcripts. The HTBI primer set was used in a first-round RT-PCR of the TCR CDR3. TCRdb reprocessed the multiplex PCR reads via MiXCR and lists one record per CDR3 protein. The sample holds about 540,000 distinct CDR3 sequences, approximately 44% seen once. These data are taken from a study of T cells in Graves' hyperthyroidism and ophthalmopathy. The study's findings and limits: A model built on 13 V-J features separated ophthalmopathy from stable hyperthyroidism. Ophthalmopathy was model-predicted a median approximately 6.4 months pre-onset.

The sequenced material came from peripheral blood or thyroid tissue (not recorded which). This TCR came from a woman aged 18-29 years with Graves' hyperthyroidism.

CDR3 nucleotides: TGCAGTGCTAGAGATAGGGGACAGGGGAACGAGCAGTACTTC. Amino acids: CSARDRGQGNEQYF. The chain uses TRBV20-1 and TRBJ2-7; 10 nucleotides line up with TRBD1. This CDR3 has 14 amino acids. V trimming: 0 bases; J trimming: 5 bases; junction bases outside the gene matches: 4. Per germline, CDR1 DFQATT and CDR2 SNEGSKA (reference sequence).